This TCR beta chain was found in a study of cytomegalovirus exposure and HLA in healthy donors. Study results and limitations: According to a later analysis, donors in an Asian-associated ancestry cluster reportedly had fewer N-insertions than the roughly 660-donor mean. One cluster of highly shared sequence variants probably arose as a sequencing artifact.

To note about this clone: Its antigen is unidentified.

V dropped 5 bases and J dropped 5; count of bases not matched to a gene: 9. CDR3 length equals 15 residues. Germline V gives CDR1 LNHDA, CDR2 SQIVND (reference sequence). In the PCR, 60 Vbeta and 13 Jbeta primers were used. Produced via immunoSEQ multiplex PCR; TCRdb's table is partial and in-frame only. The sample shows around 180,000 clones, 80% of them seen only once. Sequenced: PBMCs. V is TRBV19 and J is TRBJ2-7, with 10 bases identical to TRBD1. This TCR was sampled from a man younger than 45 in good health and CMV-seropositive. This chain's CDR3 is CASSAPRDRGHEQYF. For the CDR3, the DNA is TGTGCCAGTAGTGCCCCCCGGGACAGGGGCCACGAGCAGTACTTC. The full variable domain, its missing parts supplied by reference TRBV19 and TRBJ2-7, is DGGITQSPKYLFRKEGQNVTLSCEQNLNHDAMYWYRQDPGQGLRLIYYSQIVNDFQKGDIAEGYSVSREKKESFPLTVTSAQKNPTAFYLCASSAPRDRGHEQYFGPGTRLTVT.